One and the same sample provided the 6 T cell receptor beta chains below, sequenced in a study of blood T cell repertoires in COVID-19 (TCRdb year 2020). Libraries came from the immunoSEQ multiplex PCR assay. The immuneACCESS repertoire file appears here via TCRdb, limited to in-frame rearrangements. These files lack a portion of the clones; in checked studies, under half of the deficit traces to unresolved V genes, and the cause of the others is not known. The sample contains under 45,000 clones, approximately 85% of them found a single time. The ten top clones hold 35% to 50% of the sample. Source material: peripheral blood. These receptors came from a man aged 55 to 70 with active or convalescent COVID-19.

The gene calls are TRBV4-3 and TRBJ2-1; 11 bases map to TRBD2. The CDR3 loop spans 17 amino acids. J lost 2 bases, V lost 2 bases, and 5 bases had no gene match. Germline V lookup: CDR1 LGHNA, CDR2 YSLEER. CDR3 DNA: TGCGCCAGCAGCCAACTTCATAGCGGGAGGGCCTACAATGAGCAGTTCTTC. It codes for CASSQLHSGRAYNEQFF.

The chain joins TRBV6-2 or TRBV6-3 to TRBJ2-7, with TRBD1 identical over 8 bases. Germline loops: CDR1 MNHEY, CDR2 SVGEGT. CDR3 length: 15 residues. V lost 5 bases, J lost 1 base, and 7 bases stayed unmatched. The CDR3 sequence is CASSQTGQGSYEQYV. The CDR3 DNA follows: TGTGCCAGCAGTCAAACCGGACAGGGTTCCTACGAGCAGTACGTC.

This chain connects TRBV18 to TRBJ1-2; tentatively, D is TRBD1 (5 bases). Per the germline V gene, CDR1 is KGHSH and CDR2 is LQKENI. This CDR3 has 13 amino acids. V was cut by 6 bases and J by 2 bases, with 10 bases left in between. DNA of the CDR3: TGTGCCAGCTCCCCGGACACAAACTATGGCTACACCTTC. Translated: CASSPDTNYGYTF.

The J gene is TRBJ2-5, the V gene TRBV6-1; a possible D gene is TRBD1 (6 bases). Trimming took 4 bases from V and 5 from J, leaving 20 bases between them. Germline V gene sequence: CDR1 MNHNS, CDR2 SASEGT. This CDR3 has 16 residues. DNA for the CDR3: TGTGCCAGCAGTGCAGCGCTAATACAGGGTGGGGAGACCCAGTACTTC. Its protein is CASSAALIQGGETQYF.

V usage is TRBV4-1 and J usage is TRBJ1-2; possibly TRBD1 for D (6 bases). The ends were cut back, 6 bases at V and 5 bases at J, with 16 bases in the middle. The length of the CDR3 is 14 residues. Looked up from germline, CDR1 is MGHRA and CDR2 is YSYEKL. The CDR3 sequence: CASSPEGGIYGYTF. CDR3 coding DNA: TGCGCCAGCAGTCCCGAGGGGGGGATATATGGCTACACCTTC.

This rearrangement joins TRBV20-1 to TRBJ2-1, with TRBD2 matching over 16 bases. The V segment lost 3 bases and the J segment 6 bases; nucleotides outside the gene matches: 11. CDR1 DFQATT and CDR2 SNEGSKA come from the germline V gene (reference sequence). The CDR3 is 18 residues long. CDR3 bases: TGCAGTGCTAGTGGGACTAGCGGGAGGGCCCTTCCACTCAATGAGCAGTTCTTC. Translation gives CSASGTSGRALPLNEQFF.